This TCR beta chain was identified during a study of blood T cell repertoires in COVID-19. Across the whole study: T cells, B-cell-depleted T cells, or PBMCs provided the cDNA or gDNA that served as material.

Germline CDR1 and CDR2: SGHTA and FQGNSA. V was cut by 2 bases and J by 0 bases, with 12 bases left in between. The CDR3 sequence is 16 residues long. Per the study methods: Researchers report that nucleated cell counts were estimated from reference gene primer amplification. Sequenced by immunoSEQ multiplex PCR; TCRdb stores in-frame clones only, minus some. From that table come the V and J calls and clone size; the DNA was used to work out D and trimming. Seen here are about 160,000 clones, around 92% observed once, and the top ten hold around 4.6%. The source of this sequence is a man aged 25 to 40 with COVID-19, enrolled during active disease. Sequenced input: peripheral blood. The chain employs TRBV7-2 and TRBJ2-3, with a weak D call TRBD2 (6 bases). CDR3 residues: CASSLSRGSSTDTQYF. CDR3 nucleotides: TGTGCCAGCAGCTTATCGCGGGGTTCTAGCACAGATACGCAGTATTTT.